This entry features one TCR beta chain sequence. Its cognate antigen is unknown. Clones were sequenced by immunoSEQ multiplex PCR, and TCRdb holds only the in-frame ones, with some missing. The profile shows approximately 620,000 clones, 97% of them singletons. This CDR3 contains 15 residues. Trimming removed 4 bases at V and 0 bases at J, with 10 bases between. Per the germline V gene, CDR1 is SNHLY and CDR2 is FYNNEI. Donors were healthy HIV-negative adults without recently reported acute infections or vaccinations. CD45RA-negative memory and CD45RA+ naive subsets were split from the CD4+ cells. The data are from a study of shared clonotypes between healthy human individuals. Notes on the study in general: With few donors, the genetic and exposure-history diversity represented was limited.

Sequencing was performed on naive CD4+ T cells sorted from blood. Noted subset: CD45RA+ positively selected. This TCR derives from a woman aged 25 to 39 in good health. The chain links TRBV2 to TRBJ1-5; no firm D call. CDR3 amino acids: CASSVSTYSNQPQHF. The DNA of the CDR3 is TGTGCCAGCAGTGTTAGTACATATAGCAATCAGCCCCAGCATTTT.